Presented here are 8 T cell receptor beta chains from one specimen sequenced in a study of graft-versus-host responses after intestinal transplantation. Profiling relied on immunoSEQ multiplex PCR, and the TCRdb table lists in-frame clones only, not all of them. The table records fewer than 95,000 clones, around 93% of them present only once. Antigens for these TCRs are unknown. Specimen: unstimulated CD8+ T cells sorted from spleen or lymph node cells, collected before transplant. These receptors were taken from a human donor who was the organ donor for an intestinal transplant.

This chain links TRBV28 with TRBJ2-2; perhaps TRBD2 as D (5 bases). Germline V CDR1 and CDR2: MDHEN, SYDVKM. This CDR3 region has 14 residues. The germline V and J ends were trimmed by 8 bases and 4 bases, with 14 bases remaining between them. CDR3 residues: CASCGLGVTGELFF. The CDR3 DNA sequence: TGTGCCAGCTGTGGACTCGGAGTCACCGGGGAGCTGTTTTTT.

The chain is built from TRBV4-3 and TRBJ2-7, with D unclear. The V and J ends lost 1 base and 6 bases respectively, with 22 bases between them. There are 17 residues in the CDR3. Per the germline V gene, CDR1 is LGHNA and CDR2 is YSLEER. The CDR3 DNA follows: TGCGCCAGCAGCCAAGGTAAGAGACTCCCGATGGTCGTCGAGCAGTACTTC. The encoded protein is CASSQGKRLPMVVEQYF.

In DNA, the CDR3 is TGTGCCAGCAGCTTAGGATCTAGCGGGGGGCCCCTTAACACCGGGGAGCTGTTTTTT. It specifies CASSLGSSGGPLNTGELFF. This chain connects TRBV7-2 to TRBJ2-2, with 11 bases that match TRBD2. Looked up from germline, CDR1 is SGHTA and CDR2 is FQGNSA. V lost 1 base and J lost 2; bases outside the gene matches: 9. This CDR3 region has 19 residues.

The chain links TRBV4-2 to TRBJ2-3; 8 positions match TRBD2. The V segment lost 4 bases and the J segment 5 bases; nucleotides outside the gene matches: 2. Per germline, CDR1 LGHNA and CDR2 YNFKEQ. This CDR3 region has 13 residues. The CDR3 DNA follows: TGTGCCAGCAGCCGAGCGGGGGAAGATACGCAGTATTTT. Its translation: CASSRAGEDTQYF.

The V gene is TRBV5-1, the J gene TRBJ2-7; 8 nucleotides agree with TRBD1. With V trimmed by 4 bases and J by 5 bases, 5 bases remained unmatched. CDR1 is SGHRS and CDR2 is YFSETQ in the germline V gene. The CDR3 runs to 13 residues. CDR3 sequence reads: CASSLGQGHEQYF. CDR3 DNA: TGCGCCAGCAGCCTCGGACAGGGCCACGAGCAGTACTTC.

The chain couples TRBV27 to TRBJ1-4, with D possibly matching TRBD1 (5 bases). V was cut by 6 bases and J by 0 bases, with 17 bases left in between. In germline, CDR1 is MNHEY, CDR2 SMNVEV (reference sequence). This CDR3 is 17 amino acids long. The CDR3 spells CASRLGGHPATNEKLFF. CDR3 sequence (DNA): TGTGCCAGCAGGCTAGGTGGACACCCTGCAACTAATGAAAAACTGTTTTTT. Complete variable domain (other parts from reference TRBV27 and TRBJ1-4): EAQVTQNPRYLITVTGKKLTVTCSQNMNHEYMSWYRQDPGLGLRQIYYSMNVEVTDKGDVPEGYKVSRKEKRNFPLILESPSPNQTSLYFCASRLGGHPATNEKLFFGSGTQLSVL.

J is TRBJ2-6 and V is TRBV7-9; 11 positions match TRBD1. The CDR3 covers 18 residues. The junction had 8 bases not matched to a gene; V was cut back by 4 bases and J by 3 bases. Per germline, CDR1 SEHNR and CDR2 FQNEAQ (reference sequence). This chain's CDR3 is CASSSREGTGGGANVLTF. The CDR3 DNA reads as TGTGCCAGCAGCTCCAGAGAGGGGACAGGGGGTGGGGCCAACGTCCTGACTTTC.

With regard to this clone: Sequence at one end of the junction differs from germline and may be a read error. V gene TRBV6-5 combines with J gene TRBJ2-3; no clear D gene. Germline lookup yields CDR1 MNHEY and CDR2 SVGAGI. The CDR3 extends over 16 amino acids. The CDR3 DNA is TGTGCCAGCAGTTCCGCGGCCCTACCCAGCATAGATACGCAGTATTTT. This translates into CASSSAALPSIDTQYF.